Each of the 23 T cell receptor beta chains below was sequenced from the same sample in a study of PD-1 blockade in classical Hodgkin lymphoma. The method was immunoSEQ multiplex PCR; TCRdb's version includes in-frame clones alone and lacks a portion of them. The table lists under 15,000 clones, 65% to 85% of them singletons. Each patient's relapse followed autologous stem cell transplantation, and brentuximab vedotin exposure varied. This specimen consisted of peripheral blood mononuclear cells (PBMCs), obtained at baseline. The receptors derive from a human donor with classical Hodgkin lymphoma.

The rearrangement links TRBV4-3 to TRBJ1-6; the D gene is possibly TRBD1 (5 bases). CDR1 is LGHNA, CDR2 YSLEER, per germline. Deletions cut 6 bases from V and 11 bases from J, with 17 bases between. There are 14 residues in the CDR3. CDR3: CASRTGLSGTPLHF. The CDR3 nucleotides read TGCGCCAGCAGGACGGGGCTGTCAGGGACACCCCTCCACTTT.

The chain carries TRBV7-6 and TRBJ2-5; D not certain. Trimming left V 5 bases short and J 1 base short, with 5 bases between. This CDR3 comprises 12 residues. Germline V lookup: CDR1 SGHVS, CDR2 FNYEAQ. As DNA, the CDR3 is TGTGCCAGCAGCGGTACCCAAGAGACCCAGTACTTC. Translated, it gives CASSGTQETQYF.

CDR3: CASSPNSGGVSQYF. For the CDR3, the DNA is TGTGCCAGCAGCCCGAACAGCGGGGGCGTGTCCCAGTACTTC. This rearrangement joins TRBV7-7 to TRBJ2-5, with 8 nucleotides matching TRBD2. This CDR3 region has 14 residues. Per the germline V gene, CDR1 is SSHAT and CDR2 is FNYEAQ (reference sequence). V dropped 5 bases and J dropped 9; count of bases not matched to a gene: 11.

The V gene is TRBV9, the J gene TRBJ1-2; no clear D. The CDR3 runs to 14 residues. V dropped 0 bases and J dropped 2 bases, with 8 bases sitting between them. Per germline, CDR1 SGDLS and CDR2 YYNGEE. The CDR3 is CASSVARQNYGYTF. CDR3 in DNA: TGTGCCAGCAGCGTAGCGCGTCAGAACTATGGCTACACCTTC. Based on the CDR3 plus reference TRBV9 and TRBJ1-2, the full variable domain is DSGVTQTPKHLITATGQRVTLRCSPRSGDLSVYWYQQSLDQGLQFLIQYYNGEERAKGNILERFSAQQFPDLHSELNLSSLELGDSALYFCASSVARQNYGYTFGSGTRLTVV.

This chain joins TRBV18 and TRBJ2-6; perhaps TRBD1 as D (5 bases). The CDR3 runs 18 residues. Trimming cost V 5 bases and J 5 bases, with 22 bases left between them. Germline CDR1 KGHSH, CDR2 LQKENI. The CDR3 DNA is TGTGCCAGCTCATCTATCGAGGACATTTACAGTCGGGCCAACGTCCTGACTTTC. The encoded protein is CASSSIEDIYSRANVLTF.

This rearrangement joins TRBV27 to TRBJ2-7; D uncertain. The CDR3 is made up of 14 amino acids. The germline gives CDR1 MNHEY, CDR2 SMNVEV (reference sequence). Deletions cut 2 bases from V and 2 bases from J, with 10 bases between. This CDR3 is CASSLGVGPYEQYF. CDR3 DNA: TGTGCCAGCAGTTTAGGGGTAGGGCCCTACGAGCAGTACTTC.

This clone was seen a single time. The chain combines TRBV7-2 with TRBJ2-1; 12 positions agree with TRBD2. Trimming removed 4 bases from V and 7 bases from J; junction bases left unmatched: 8. In germline, CDR1 is SGHTA, CDR2 FQGNSA. This CDR3 region has 16 residues. The CDR3 coding sequence is TGTGCCAGCAGCTCTAGACTAGCGGGAGCGGGGAATGAGCAGTTCTTC. Protein sequence: CASSSRLAGAGNEQFF.

The chain combines TRBV6-6 with TRBJ1-6, with 8 nucleotides matching TRBD1. The V and J ends lost 6 bases and 9 bases, in that order; junction bases with no gene match: 7. Germline-derived CDR1 and CDR2 are MNHNY and SVGAGI (reference sequence). The CDR3 length is 14 residues. CDR3 loop: CASSSGQGGSPLHF. CDR3 DNA sequence: TGTGCCAGCAGCTCTGGACAGGGAGGTTCACCCCTCCACTTT.

CDR3 nucleotides: TGTGCCAGCAGCTTACAGAGGGTCCCCAGCTATGGCTACACCTTC. Protein: CASSLQRVPSYGYTF. The rearrangement uses TRBV5-4 and TRBJ1-2, with unresolved D. Germline CDR1 is SGHNT and CDR2 is YYREEE (reference sequence). This CDR3 comprises 15 residues. Trimming shortened V by 2 bases and J by 4 bases, and 15 bases separated the two germline ends.

This clone is labeled medium-sized. The CDR3 sequence: CASSFAPLGTIYF. CDR3 sequence (DNA): TGCGCCAGCAGCTTTGCCCCCTTAGGCACCATATATTTT. The chain uses TRBV5-1 and TRBJ1-3; D is ambiguous. V was trimmed by 2 bases and J by 9 bases, leaving 12 bases between them. From germline, CDR1 is SGHRS and CDR2 YFSETQ. The CDR3 totals 13 residues.

The CDR3 reads CASSLEGQDNSPLHF. As DNA, the CDR3 is TGTGCCAGCAGTTTGGAGGGACAGGATAATTCACCCCTCCACTTT. V usage is TRBV6-6 and J usage is TRBJ1-6, with 8 bases aligning to TRBD1. This CDR3 is 15 amino acids long. CDR1 is MNHNY, CDR2 SVGAGI, per germline (reference sequence). J was trimmed by 5 bases and V by 4 bases; bases with no gene match: 4.

The rearrangement links TRBV9 to TRBJ2-2; tentative D call: TRBD2 (5 bases). The germline CDR1 and CDR2 sequences are SGDLS and YYNGEE. Trimming cost V 0 bases and J 1 base, with 7 bases left between them. The CDR3 extends over 15 amino acids. CDR3 residues: CASSVGSENTGELFF. The CDR3 DNA reads TGTGCCAGCAGCGTAGGTAGCGAGAACACCGGGGAGCTGTTTTTT.

This sequence joins TRBV2 and TRBJ1-1; D not certain. Germline V gene lookup returns CDR1 SNHLY and CDR2 FYNNEI. CDR3 length equals 13 residues. V was trimmed by 9 bases and J by 4 bases, leaving 15 bases between them. CDR3 sequence (DNA): TGTGCCAGTACTTTACTGGGGAGCACTGAAGCTTTCTTT. Translating it yields CASTLLGSTEAFF.

The chain uses TRBV4-3 and TRBJ2-2, with D hard to call. Germline lookup yields CDR1 LGHNA and CDR2 YSLEER. The ends were cut back, 2 bases at V and 5 bases at J, with 15 bases in the middle. The CDR3 runs 16 residues. Written as DNA, the CDR3 is TGCGCCAGCAGCCAAAGGGCACTACCTCAAACCGGGGAGCTGTTTTTT. Protein: CASSQRALPQTGELFF.

The chain combines TRBV29-1 with TRBJ2-2, with D unclear. In germline, CDR1 is SQVTM, CDR2 ANQGSEA. CDR3 length: 12 residues. The V end lost 7 bases, the J end lost 5 bases, and 11 bases lay between the germline ends. CDR3: CSAAPGTGELFF. DNA of the CDR3: TGCAGCGCGGCCCCCGGAACCGGGGAGCTGTTTTTT.

The genes are TRBV18 and TRBJ1-2; possibly TRBD1 for D (5 bases). The CDR3 totals 14 residues. Per germline, CDR1 KGHSH and CDR2 LQKENI. V lost 6 bases to trimming and J lost 4 bases, with 15 bases between them. The CDR3 spells CASSRNSGAYGYTF. The CDR3 nucleotides are TGTGCCAGCTCCCGAAATTCTGGGGCCTATGGCTACACCTTC. Full variable domain (outside the CDR3, taken from reference TRBV18 and TRBJ1-2): NAGVMQNPRHLVRRRGQEARLRCSPMKGHSHVYWYRQLPEEGLKFMVYLQKENIIDESGMPKERFSAEFPKEGPSILRIQQVVRGDSAAYFCASSRNSGAYGYTFGSGTRLTVV.

This clone was counted only a few times. The chain is built from TRBV1 and TRBJ2-1; the D call of TRBD1 is as the table states it, not checked on the DNA. TRBV1 has pseudogene status. This CDR3 spans 16 amino acids. For the CDR3, the DNA is TGCACCAGCAGCCAACAGTCCGCAGGGAAGATCAATGAGCAGTTCTTC. Amino acid sequence: CTSSQQSAGKINEQFF.

The CDR3 sequence is CASSTRAPGAGLNGYTF. The CDR3 DNA reads TGTGCCAGCAGTACCCGGGCACCTGGGGCTGGTTTGAACGGCTACACCTTC. V is TRBV27 and J is TRBJ1-2; possibly TRBD1 for D (5 bases). The V and J ends lost 5 bases and 8 bases respectively, with 27 bases between them. Germline assignment: CDR1 MNHEY and CDR2 SMNVEV (reference sequence). The CDR3 sequence is 17 residues long.

This clone was detected only once. V usage is TRBV6-1 and J usage is TRBJ1-6, with 9 bases aligning to TRBD1. The V and J ends lost 4 bases and 7 bases, in that order; junction bases with no gene match: 5. Per germline, CDR1 MNHNS and CDR2 SASEGT. CDR3 length: 15 residues. DNA for the CDR3: TGTGCCAGCAGTGTGGACAGGGGCTACAATTCACCCCTCCACTTT. This encodes CASSVDRGYNSPLHF.

J is TRBJ1-4 and V is TRBV15; D gene unclear. CDR3 length equals 15 residues. The V end was cut by 1 base, the J end by 3 bases, with 9 bases between. The germline gives CDR1 LNHNV, CDR2 YYDKDF (reference sequence). The DNA of the CDR3 is TGTGCCACCAGCAGAGGGTTGGTTGCTAATGAAAAACTGTTTTTT. It encodes CATSRGLVANEKLFF. The full variable domain, with the rest looked up from reference TRBV15 and TRBJ1-4, is DAMVIQNPRYQVTQFGKPVTLSCSQTLNHNVMYWYQQKSSQAPKLLFHYYDKDFNNEADTPDNFQSRRPNTSFCFLDIRSPGLGDTAMYLCATSRGLVANEKLFFGSGTQLSVL.

This rearrangement joins TRBV5-1 to TRBJ1-1; D call uncertain. Germline CDR1 is SGHRS and CDR2 is YFSETQ. The CDR3 sequence is 15 residues long. The germline V and J ends were trimmed by 0 bases and 3 bases, with 12 bases remaining between them. CDR3: CASSLARAVYTEAFF. The CDR3 nucleotides are TGCGCCAGCAGCTTGGCTAGGGCTGTGTACACTGAAGCTTTCTTT.

J is TRBJ2-3 and V is TRBV6-4, with 10 nucleotides matching TRBD2. Germline values: CDR1 MRHNA, CDR2 SNTAGT. The trim removed 2 bases at V and 4 bases at J, leaving 3 bases unmatched. The CDR3 runs to 15 residues. CDR3 loop: CASSDRAGGPDTQYF. The CDR3 nucleotides are TGTGCCAGCAGTGACAGAGCGGGGGGGCCAGATACGCAGTATTTT.

With regard to this clone: Additional DNA sequences in this sample encode the identical CDR3. The V and J genes are TRBV7-2 and TRBJ1-1; TRBD1 is a possible D gene (5 bases). Trimming removed 7 bases at V and 1 base at J, with 10 bases between. Looked up from germline, CDR1 is SGHTA and CDR2 is FQGNSA. This CDR3 has 13 residues. Here the CDR3 DNA reads TGTGCCAGCAAGGGGAGGTGGAACACTGAAGCTTTCTTT. It specifies CASKGRWNTEAFF.